Listed below are T cell receptor beta chains from one sample, sequenced in a study of cytomegalovirus exposure and HLA in healthy donors. TCRdb keeps only in-frame clones here, not all; method: immunoSEQ multiplex PCR. The sample gives about 170,000 clones, around 83% of which show up once; around 2.5% is in the top ten. The specimen was PBMCs. Receptors were obtained from a man younger than 40 in good health and CMV-seropositive. The CDR3 runs from the conserved cysteine through the conserved F or W. Each record gives: V gene, D gene, clone size, J gene, CDR3 DNA, CDR3 protein. D genes are given only for firm matches. Clone size is given for some rows only: seen once, a few or many times, or a class if the clone is expanded.

TRBV19	.	.	TRBJ2-3	TGTGCCAGTATGGTAGGAGACCACACAGATACGCAGTATTTT	CASMVGDHTDTQYF
TRBV7-3	.	.	TRBJ2-3	TGTGCCAGCAGCCCTACTAGTGGTACGCAGTATTTT	CASSPTSGTQYF
TRBV5-1	.	.	TRBJ1-1	TGCGCCAGCAGCCCGGACTCGAACGGGGCTTTCTTT	CASSPDSNGAFF
TRBV27	.	.	TRBJ2-1	TGTGCCAGCAGTTTACGAGGGGGAGGGCTCGGTGAGCAGTTCTTC	CASSLRGGGLGEQFF
TRBV4-3	TRBD1	.	TRBJ1-2	TGCGCCAGCAGCCAAGATCCTAGGAGAAAGGGGGCGATCGACTATGGCTACACCTTC	CASSQDPRRKGAIDYGYTF
TRBV5-1	TRBD2	.	TRBJ2-7	TGCGCCAGCAGCTCTTCTAGCGGGCGACCCTACGAGCAGTACTTC	CASSSSSGRPYEQYF
TRBV2	.	.	TRBJ1-1	TGTGCCAGCAGTGAAAACAGGGATTATACTGAAGCTTTCTTT	CASSENRDYTEAFF
TRBV11-2	.	.	TRBJ2-1	TGTGCCAGCAGCTTAGGAATGGGCTATAATGAGCAGTTCTTC	CASSLGMGYNEQFF
TRBV9	.	.	TRBJ2-6	TGTGCCAGCAGCCCGAGGGGGACGGGCAGCTCTGGGGCCAACGTCCTGACTTTC	CASSPRGTGSSGANVLTF
TRBV27	.	.	TRBJ1-3	TGTGCCAGCAGAAGCTCCCCTGGAAACACCATATATTTT	CASRSSPGNTIYF
TRBV19	TRBD2	once	TRBJ2-3	TGTGCCAGTAGTTCCCCCGGGCTAGCGGGGTATACGCAGTATTTT	CASSSPGLAGYTQYF
TRBV2	.	.	TRBJ1-2	TGTGCCAGCAGTGATCCCCCTCCGTTAGATGGCTACACCTTC	CASSDPPPLDGYTF
TRBV6-5	TRBD2	.	TRBJ2-7	TGTGCCAGCATCTCCAGCGGGAGGATCCACGAGCAGTACTTC	CASISSGRIHEQYF
TRBV11-2	TRBD2	.	TRBJ2-4	TGTGCCAGCAGCACTAGCGGGATGAACATTCAGTACTTC	CASSTSGMNIQYF
TRBV6-6	TRBD2	.	TRBJ2-1	TGTGCCAGCAGTCTCGGACTAGCGGGAGCCAATGAGCAGTTCTTC	CASSLGLAGANEQFF
TRBV18	.	once	TRBJ2-1	TGTGCCAGCTCACCAGCCAACAGAAGACAGTTCTTC	CASSPANRRQFF
TRBV30	.	.	TRBJ1-3	TGTGCCTGGAGTCCAGGCTCTGGAAACACCATATATTTT	CAWSPGSGNTIYF
TRBV5-8	TRBD2	.	TRBJ2-1	TGTGCCAGCAGCTTGAGGGGACTAGCGATCCCGGGGGGTGAGCAGTTCTTC	CASSLRGLAIPGGEQFF
TRBV9	TRBD2	.	TRBJ2-1	TGTGCCAGCAGCCCCCGACTAGCGGGAGAGGAGCAGTTCTTC	CASSPRLAGEEQFF
TRBV19	TRBD1	.	TRBJ1-3	TGTGCCAGTAGTAACAGGGGGACTGGAAACACCATATATTTT	CASSNRGTGNTIYF
TRBV7-2	TRBD2	.	TRBJ2-1	TGTGCCAGCACCTTGGGACTAGCGTCCTACAATGAGCAGTTCTTC	CASTLGLASYNEQFF
TRBV28	TRBD2	.	TRBJ2-7	TGTGCCAGCAGTTTCGCGGGAGTTACCTACGAGCAGTACTTC	CASSFAGVTYEQYF
TRBV2	.	.	TRBJ1-1	TGTGCCAGCAGTGAAGCGCCTGGAGGCGAAGCTTTCTTT	CASSEAPGGEAFF
TRBV4-1	.	.	TRBJ1-6	TGCGCCAGCAGCCAATCCAGGGGTTCACCCCTCCACTTT	CASSQSRGSPLHF
TRBV6-6	.	few	TRBJ1-5	TGTGCCAGCGGTGGAGGGAATCAGCCCCAGCATTTT	CASGGGNQPQHF
TRBV19	TRBD2	.	TRBJ2-1	TGTGCCAGTAGCGAGCGGGGTTTTAACAATGAGCAGTTCTTC	CASSERGFNNEQFF
TRBV19	TRBD1	.	TRBJ1-4	TGTGCCAGTAGTCGGTCCGGGACAGTTAATGAAAAACTGTTTTTT	CASSRSGTVNEKLFF
TRBV7-8	.	.	TRBJ1-3	TGTGCCAGCAGGCCGACAGGTTCCTTCTCTGGAAACACCATATATTTT	CASRPTGSFSGNTIYF
TRBV7-9	TRBD2	.	TRBJ2-1	TGTTCCAGCAGCTTCGGCCCTAGCGGGAACAATGAGCAGTTCTTC	CSSSFGPSGNNEQFF
TRBV19	.	.	TRBJ2-1	TGTGCCAGTAGTCCCCGGCTAGCCTACAATGAGCAGTTCTTC	CASSPRLAYNEQFF
TRBV21-1	.	.	TRBJ2-5	TGTGCCAGCAGCTGGACACAAGAGACCCAGTACTTC	CASSWTQETQYF
TRBV4-3	.	.	TRBJ2-6	TGCGCCAGCAGCCAGGAGACTGGGGCCAACGTCCTGACTTTC	CASSQETGANVLTF
TRBV6-1	.	.	TRBJ1-1	TGTGCCAGCAGTGAAGCAGGGGCCAGTGGGGTTTATAGTTTCTTT	CASSEAGASGVYSFF
TRBV25-1	.	.	TRBJ2-1	TGTGCCAGCAGCCCTACTAGCACTCCCTACAATGAGCAGTTCTTC	CASSPTSTPYNEQFF
TRBV7-9	TRBD1	once	TRBJ2-5	TGTGCCAGCAGCTCCTCCCCGGGACAGCAAGAGACCCAGTACTTC	CASSSSPGQQETQYF
TRBV27	.	.	TRBJ2-3	TGTGCCAGCAGTTCCCAGGGGGGTTTTCCCACAGATACGCAGTATTTT	CASSSQGGFPTDTQYF
TRBV29-1	.	.	TRBJ1-1	TGCAGCGTTGACCCTAAGGGGACAAACACTGAAGCTTTCTTT	CSVDPKGTNTEAFF
TRBV7-9	.	.	TRBJ1-1	TGTGCCAGCAGCTTAATGGGGGGGATGGGGCTGAACACTGAAGCTTTCTTT	CASSLMGGMGLNTEAFF
TRBV5-6	TRBD2	.	TRBJ2-7	TGTGCCAGCAGCTTCACAAAAGCGGGGGGCTACGAGCAGTACTTC	CASSFTKAGGYEQYF
TRBV19	TRBD1	.	TRBJ1-1	TGTGCCAGTAGAGGACAGGGGGGGAGTGAAGCTTTCTTT	CASRGQGGSEAFF
TRBV10-3	.	.	TRBJ2-1	TGTGCCATCAGTGGGGGGGACGGATATTACAATGAGCAGTTCTTC	CAISGGDGYYNEQFF
TRBV7-2	TRBD2	.	TRBJ2-1	TGTGCCAGCAGCCGAACTAGCGGGTACTACAATGAGCAGTTCTTC	CASSRTSGYYNEQFF
TRBV7-2	TRBD2	.	TRBJ2-3	TGTGCCAGCAGTCTTCGACTAGCGGGAGGGTCGGATACGCAGTATTTT	CASSLRLAGGSDTQYF
TRBV7-9	.	.	TRBJ2-1	TGTTCCAGCAGCTCCCATGACGGGAGTATCATTGAGCAGTTCTTC	CSSSSHDGSIIEQFF
TRBV25-1	.	.	TRBJ2-1	TGTGCCAGCTCTCATAGCTCCTACAATGAGCAGTTCTTC	CASSHSSYNEQFF
TRBV5-6	.	.	TRBJ2-7	TGTGCCAGCAGCTTTCAGGGCTACGAGCAGTACTTC	CASSFQGYEQYF
TRBV5-4	.	.	TRBJ1-1	TGTGCCAGCAGTTATCAGGGAGGTGAAGCTTTCTTT	CASSYQGGEAFF
TRBV11-3	.	.	TRBJ2-7	TGTGCCAGCAGCTTCGACGGGAGAGAGTACGAGCAGTACTTC	CASSFDGREYEQYF
TRBV7-2	TRBD2	.	TRBJ2-1	TGTGCCAGCAGCTTTCGAGCGGGGACTAGCGGAAACAATGAGCAGTTCTTC	CASSFRAGTSGNNEQFF
TRBV5-4	TRBD1	.	TRBJ1-2	TGTGCCAGCAGCGATTACTCTGGGACAGCCCCATATGGCTACACCTTC	CASSDYSGTAPYGYTF
TRBV5-1	TRBD1	once	TRBJ1-2	TGCGCCAGCAGCGCCCGGGACAGGGGCCCGGTCGCCTTC	CASSARDRGPVAF
TRBV7-8	TRBD2	few	TRBJ2-1	TGTGCCAGCAAAGCGGGAGTTTTCCATGAGCAGTTCTTC	CASKAGVFHEQFF
TRBV27	TRBD1	.	TRBJ2-2	TGTGCCAGCAGGACAGAGGGGGCTATTAACACCGGGGAGCTGTTTTTT	CASRTEGAINTGELFF
TRBV7-9	.	.	TRBJ2-1	TGTGCCAGCAGTGATCAGGGATCGGACAATGAGCAGTTCTTC	CASSDQGSDNEQFF
TRBV19	.	once	TRBJ2-4	TGTGCCAGTACCCCAACGCCACTAGTTTTGAACATTCAGTACTTC	CASTPTPLVLNIQYF
TRBV6-5	.	.	TRBJ2-1	TGTGCCAGCAGTTACTCGATCGACAGTAGGGGCGGTGAGCAGTTCTTC	CASSYSIDSRGGEQFF
TRBV23-1	TRBD2	.	TRBJ2-2	TGCGCCAGCACCCCCGGGGGTCCAAGCGGGAGGAGGGACACCGGGGAGCTGTTTTTT	CASTPGGPSGRRDTGELFF
TRBV7-6	.	.	TRBJ2-3	TGTGCCAGCAGCTTAGGCGGAGGTGGAGATACGCAGTATTTT	CASSLGGGGDTQYF
TRBV7-2	TRBD2	.	TRBJ2-7	TGTGCCAGCAGCTTAAGGGGAGGCGGGGGAAATTACGAGCAGTACTTC	CASSLRGGGGNYEQYF
TRBV13	TRBD1	.	TRBJ2-5	TGTGCCAGCAGCTCCATAGGGGGCGTAAGAGAGACCCAGTACTTC	CASSSIGGVRETQYF